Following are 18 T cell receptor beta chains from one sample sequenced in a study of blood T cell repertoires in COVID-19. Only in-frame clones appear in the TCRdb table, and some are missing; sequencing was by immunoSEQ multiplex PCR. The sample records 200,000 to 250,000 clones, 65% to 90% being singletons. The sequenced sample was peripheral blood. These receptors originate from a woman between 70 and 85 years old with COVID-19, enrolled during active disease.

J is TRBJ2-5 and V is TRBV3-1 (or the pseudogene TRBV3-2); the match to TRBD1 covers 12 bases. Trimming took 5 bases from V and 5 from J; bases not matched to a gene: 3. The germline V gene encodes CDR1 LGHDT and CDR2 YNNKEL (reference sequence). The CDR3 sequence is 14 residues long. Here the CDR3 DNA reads TGTGCCAGCAGCGGGACAGGGGGCCGGGAGACCCAGTACTTC. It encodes CASSGTGGRETQYF.

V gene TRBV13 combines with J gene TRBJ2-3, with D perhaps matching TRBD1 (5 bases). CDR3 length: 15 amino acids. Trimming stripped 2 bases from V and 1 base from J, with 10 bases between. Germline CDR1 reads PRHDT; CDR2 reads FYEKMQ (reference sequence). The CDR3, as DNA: TGTGCCAGCAGCTTAATCGTAGGGGGCACAGATACGCAGTATTTT. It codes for CASSLIVGGTDTQYF.

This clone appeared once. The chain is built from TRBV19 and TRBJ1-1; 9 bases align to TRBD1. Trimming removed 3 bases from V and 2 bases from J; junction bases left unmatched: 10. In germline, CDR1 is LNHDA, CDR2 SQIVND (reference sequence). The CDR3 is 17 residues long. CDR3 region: CASSILLDRGVNTEAFF. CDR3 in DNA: TGTGCCAGTAGTATCCTACTGGACAGGGGTGTTAACACTGAAGCTTTCTTT. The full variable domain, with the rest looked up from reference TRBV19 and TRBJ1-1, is DGGITQSPKYLFRKEGQNVTLSCEQNLNHDAMYWYRQDPGQGLRLIYYSQIVNDFQKGDIAEGYSVSREKKESFPLTVTSAQKNPTAFYLCASSILLDRGVNTEAFFGQGTRLTVV.

The CDR3 protein is CASSLAWTSNEQFF. For the CDR3, the DNA is TGTGCCAGCAGCTTAGCCTGGACTTCCAATGAGCAGTTCTTC. This chain connects TRBV7-9 to TRBJ2-1; D is possibly TRBD2 (5 bases). The V end was cut by 0 bases, the J end by 6 bases, with 9 bases between. This CDR3 is 14 amino acids long. CDR1 SEHNR and CDR2 FQNEAQ come from the germline V gene (reference sequence). Variable domain in full (rest from reference TRBV7-9 and TRBJ2-1): DTGVSQNPRHKITKRGQNVTFRCDPISEHNRLYWYRQTLGQGPEFLTYFQNEAQLEKSRLLSDRFSAERPKGSFSTLEIQRTEQGDSAMYLCASSLAWTSNEQFFGPGTRLTVL.

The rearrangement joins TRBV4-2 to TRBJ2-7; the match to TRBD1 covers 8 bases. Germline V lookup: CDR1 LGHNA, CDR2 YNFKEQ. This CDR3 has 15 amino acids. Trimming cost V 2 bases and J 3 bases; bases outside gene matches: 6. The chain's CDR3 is CASSQSGTGIYEQYF. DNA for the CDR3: TGTGCCAGCAGCCAATCCGGGACAGGAATCTACGAGCAGTACTTC.

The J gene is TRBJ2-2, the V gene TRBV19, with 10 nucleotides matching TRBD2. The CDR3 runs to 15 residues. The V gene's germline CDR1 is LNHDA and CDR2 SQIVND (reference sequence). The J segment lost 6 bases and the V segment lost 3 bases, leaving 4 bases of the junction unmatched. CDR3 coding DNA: TGTGCCAGTAGTATCCCTAGCGGGAGTCCCGGGGAGCTGTTTTTT. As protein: CASSIPSGSPGELFF.

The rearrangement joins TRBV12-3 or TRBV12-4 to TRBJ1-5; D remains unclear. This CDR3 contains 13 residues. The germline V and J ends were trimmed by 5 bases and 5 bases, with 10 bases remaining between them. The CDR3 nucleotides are TGTGCCAGCAGTGACACGGAGGATCAGCCCCAGCATTTT. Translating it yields CASSDTEDQPQHF.

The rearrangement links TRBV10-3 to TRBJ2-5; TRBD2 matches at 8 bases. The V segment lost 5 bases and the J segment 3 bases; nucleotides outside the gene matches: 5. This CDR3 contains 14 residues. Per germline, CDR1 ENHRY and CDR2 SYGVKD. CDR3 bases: TGTGCCATCAGTAGTAGCGGGGCGGAAGAGACCCAGTACTTC. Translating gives CAISSSGAEETQYF.

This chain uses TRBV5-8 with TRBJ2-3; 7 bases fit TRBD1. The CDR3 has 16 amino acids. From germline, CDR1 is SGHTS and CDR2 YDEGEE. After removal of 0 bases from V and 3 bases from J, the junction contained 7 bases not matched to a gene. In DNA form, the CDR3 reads TGTGCCAGCAGCTTGGACAGGGGAATGTCGACAGATACGCAGTATTTT. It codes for CASSLDRGMSTDTQYF. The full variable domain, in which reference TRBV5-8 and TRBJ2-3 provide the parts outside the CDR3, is EAGVTQSPTHLIKTRGQQATLRCSPISGHTSVYWYQQALGLGLQFLLWYDEGEERNRGNFPPRFSGRQFPNYSSELNVNALELEDSALYLCASSLDRGMSTDTQYFGPGTRLTVL.

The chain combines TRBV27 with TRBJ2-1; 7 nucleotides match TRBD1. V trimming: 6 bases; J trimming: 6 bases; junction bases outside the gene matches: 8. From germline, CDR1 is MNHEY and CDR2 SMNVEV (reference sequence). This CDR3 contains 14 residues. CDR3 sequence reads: CASRPLDRANEQFF. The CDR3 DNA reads TGTGCCAGCAGGCCTTTAGACAGGGCCAATGAGCAGTTCTTC.

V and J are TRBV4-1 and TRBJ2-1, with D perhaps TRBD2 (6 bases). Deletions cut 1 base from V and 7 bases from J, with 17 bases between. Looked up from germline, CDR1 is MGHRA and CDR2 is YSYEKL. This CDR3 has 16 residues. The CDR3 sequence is CASSQADTGRINEQFF. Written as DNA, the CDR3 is TGCGCCAGCAGCCAAGCTGATACGGGGAGGATAAATGAGCAGTTCTTC.

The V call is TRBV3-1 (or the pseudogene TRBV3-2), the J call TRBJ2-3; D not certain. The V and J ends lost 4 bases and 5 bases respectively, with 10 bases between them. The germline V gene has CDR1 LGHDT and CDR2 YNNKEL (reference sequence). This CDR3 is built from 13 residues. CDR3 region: CASSRKPGDTQYF. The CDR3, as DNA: TGTGCCAGCAGCCGCAAGCCAGGAGATACGCAGTATTTT.

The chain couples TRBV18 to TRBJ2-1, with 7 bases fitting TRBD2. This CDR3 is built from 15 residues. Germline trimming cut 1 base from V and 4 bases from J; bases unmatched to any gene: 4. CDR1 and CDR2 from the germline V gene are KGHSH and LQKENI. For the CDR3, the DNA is TGTGCCAGCTCACCACGCCTAGCGGATTACAATGAGCAGTTCTTC. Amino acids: CASSPRLADYNEQFF.

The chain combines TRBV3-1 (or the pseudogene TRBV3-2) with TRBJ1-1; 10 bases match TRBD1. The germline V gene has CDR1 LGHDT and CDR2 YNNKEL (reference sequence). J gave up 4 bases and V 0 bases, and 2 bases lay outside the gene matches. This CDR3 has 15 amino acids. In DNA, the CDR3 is TGTGCCAGCAGCCAAGAGGACAGGGGGAGCACTGAAGCTTTCTTT. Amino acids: CASSQEDRGSTEAFF.

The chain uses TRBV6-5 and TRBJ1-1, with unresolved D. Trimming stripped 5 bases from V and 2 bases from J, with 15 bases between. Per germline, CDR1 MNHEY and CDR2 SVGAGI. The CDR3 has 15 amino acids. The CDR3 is CASSPYRGINTEAFF. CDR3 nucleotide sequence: TGTGCCAGCAGTCCCTACCGAGGGATCAACACTGAAGCTTTCTTT.

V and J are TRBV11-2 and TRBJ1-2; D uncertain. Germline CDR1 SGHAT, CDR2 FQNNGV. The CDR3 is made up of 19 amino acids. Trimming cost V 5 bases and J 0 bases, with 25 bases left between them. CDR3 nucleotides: TGTGCCAGCAGCCCCTCCGGGTGGTTCCCCCTATCGTCTAACTATGGCTACACCTTC. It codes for CASSPSGWFPLSSNYGYTF.

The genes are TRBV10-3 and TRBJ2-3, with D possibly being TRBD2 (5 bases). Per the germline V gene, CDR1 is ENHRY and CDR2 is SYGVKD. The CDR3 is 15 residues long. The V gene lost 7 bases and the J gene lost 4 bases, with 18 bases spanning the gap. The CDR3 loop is CAIKPGGPKADTQYF. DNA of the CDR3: TGTGCCATCAAACCCGGCGGGCCAAAGGCAGATACGCAGTATTTT.

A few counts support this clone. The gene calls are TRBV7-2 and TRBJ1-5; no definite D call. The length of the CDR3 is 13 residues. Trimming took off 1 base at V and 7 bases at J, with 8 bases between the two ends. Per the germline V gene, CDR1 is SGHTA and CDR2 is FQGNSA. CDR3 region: CASSLVLEQPQHF. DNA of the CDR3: TGTGCCAGCAGCTTAGTTCTTGAGCAGCCCCAGCATTTT.